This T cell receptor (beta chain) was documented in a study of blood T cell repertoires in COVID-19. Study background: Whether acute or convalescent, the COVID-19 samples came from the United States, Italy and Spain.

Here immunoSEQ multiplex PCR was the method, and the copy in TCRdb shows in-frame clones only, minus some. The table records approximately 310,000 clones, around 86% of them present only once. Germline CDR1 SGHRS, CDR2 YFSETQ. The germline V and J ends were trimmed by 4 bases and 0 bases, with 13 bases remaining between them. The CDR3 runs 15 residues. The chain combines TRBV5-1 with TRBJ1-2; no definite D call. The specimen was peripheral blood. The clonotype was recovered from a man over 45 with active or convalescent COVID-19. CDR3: CASSPMGATNYGYTF. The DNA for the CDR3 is TGCGCCAGCAGCCCTATGGGAGCCACTAACTATGGCTACACCTTC.